In this sample, the clone carrying this T cell receptor (beta chain) turned up a few times. TCRdb passed the 5' RACE reads through MiXCR, listing each CDR3 protein once. The sample has about 56,000 distinct CDR3 sequences, approximately 8.9% seen once. The sample comes from a study of spatial heterogeneity in lung cancer. Germline CDR1 and CDR2: PRHDT and FYEKMQ (reference sequence). V lost 5 bases and J lost 1, with 14 bases in between. The CDR3 is made up of 15 amino acids. Time point defined: sample taken at primary tumor resection. Unsorted whole RNA from tumor, nontumor lung or frozen PBMC underwent sequencing. Samples were obtained from 70 or so donors, all untreated early-stage non-small cell lung cancer patients.

This TCR came from a female donor with early-stage non-small cell lung cancer. Sequencing was performed on PBMCs, taken at surgery. The rearrangement joins TRBV13 to TRBJ1-1; D is undetermined. The CDR3 reads CASSDGMPRNTEAFF. Here the CDR3 DNA reads TGTGCCAGCAGCGATGGGATGCCCCGGAACACTGAAGCTTTCTTT.